This T cell receptor beta chain derives from a study of blood T cell repertoires in COVID-19. Turning to the study itself: Samples of COVID-19 (acute and convalescent) were obtained from the United States, Italy and Spain. T cells, B-cell-depleted T cells, or PBMCs supplied cDNA or gDNA.

The authors' processing: Reference gene primer amplification in the assay estimated nucleated cell counts. Assay: immunoSEQ multiplex PCR; the TCRdb copy retains only in-frame clones and omits some. V and J calls plus clone size are reproduced from that table; the DNA served to infer D and trimming. The sample contains some 210,000 clones, roughly four fifths of which appear only once. Germline CDR1 and CDR2: SGHRS and YFSETQ. The V gene end was trimmed by 4 bases and the J gene end by 0 bases; junction bases not matched to a gene: 4. The CDR3 covers 18 residues. This TCR was recovered from a middle-aged woman with acute or convalescent COVID-19. The genes are TRBV5-1 and TRBJ2-2; 15 bases align to TRBD2. Sequencing input: peripheral blood. The CDR3: CASSLRTSGGANTGELFF. CDR3 sequence (DNA): TGCGCCAGCAGCCTCCGGACTAGCGGGGGGGCGAACACCGGGGAGCTGTTTTTT.